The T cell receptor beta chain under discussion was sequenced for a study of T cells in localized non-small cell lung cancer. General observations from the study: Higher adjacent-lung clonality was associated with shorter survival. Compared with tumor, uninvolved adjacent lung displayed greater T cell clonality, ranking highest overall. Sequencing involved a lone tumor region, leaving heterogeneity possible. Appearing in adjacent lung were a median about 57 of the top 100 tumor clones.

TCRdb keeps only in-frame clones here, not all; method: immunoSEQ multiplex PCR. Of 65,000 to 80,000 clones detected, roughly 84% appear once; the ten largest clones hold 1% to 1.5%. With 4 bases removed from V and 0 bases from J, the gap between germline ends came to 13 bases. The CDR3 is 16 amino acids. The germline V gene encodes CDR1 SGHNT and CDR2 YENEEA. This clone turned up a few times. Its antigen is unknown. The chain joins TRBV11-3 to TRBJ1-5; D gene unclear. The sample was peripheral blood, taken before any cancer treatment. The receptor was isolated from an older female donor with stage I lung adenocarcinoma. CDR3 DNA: TGTGCCAGCAGCTCCCCCAATAGGAATAGCAATCAGCCCCAGCATTTT. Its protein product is CASSSPNRNSNQPQHF.